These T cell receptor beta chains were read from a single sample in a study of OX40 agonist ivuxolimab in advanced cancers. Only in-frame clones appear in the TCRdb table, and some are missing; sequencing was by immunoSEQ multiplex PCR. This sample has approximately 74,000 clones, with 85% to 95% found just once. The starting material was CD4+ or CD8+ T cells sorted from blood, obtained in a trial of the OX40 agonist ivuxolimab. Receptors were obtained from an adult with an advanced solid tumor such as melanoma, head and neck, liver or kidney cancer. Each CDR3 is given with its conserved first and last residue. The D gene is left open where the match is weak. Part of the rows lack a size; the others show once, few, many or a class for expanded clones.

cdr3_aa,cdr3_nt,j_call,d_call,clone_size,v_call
CASNPGPSGSYEQYF,TGTGCCAGCAACCCTGGCCCTTCTGGCTCCTACGAGCAGTACTTC,TRBJ2-7,-,-,TRBV6-1
CASNHGGLSEQYF,TGTGCCAGTAATCATGGAGGGTTGTCCGAGCAGTACTTC,TRBJ2-7,-,-,TRBV19
CASSLGLGGFLVNEKLFF,TGTGCCAGCAGCCTAGGACTGGGCGGATTCTTGGTTAATGAAAAACTGTTTTTT,TRBJ1-4,-,-,TRBV11-3
CASSLGGGQGYGYTF,TGTGCCAGCAGTTTGGGGGGGGGACAGGGGTATGGCTACACCTTC,TRBJ1-2,TRBD1,-,TRBV27
CASSPGTVVSAGELFF,TGTGCCAGCAGCCCTGGGACAGTTGTCTCGGCCGGGGAGCTGTTTTTT,TRBJ2-2,TRBD1,-,TRBV11-3
CAWSQGTEAFF,TGTGCCTGGAGCCAGGGGACTGAAGCTTTCTTT,TRBJ1-1,-,few,TRBV30
CASSPWDSQETQYF,TGTGCCAGCAGCCCCTGGGACAGCCAAGAGACCCAGTACTTC,TRBJ2-5,TRBD1,-,TRBV9
CASSLLGNEQFF,TGTGCCAGCAGCTTATTGGGTAATGAGCAGTTCTTC,TRBJ2-1,-,-,TRBV11-2
CASSFGNTEAFF,TGTGCCAGCAGCTTCGGTAACACTGAAGCTTTCTTT,TRBJ1-1,-,-,TRBV11-3
CSVETGHLNTEAFF,TGCAGCGTCGAAACGGGGCACCTGAACACTGAAGCTTTCTTT,TRBJ1-1,-,-,TRBV29-1
CASSPGHDYSNQPQHF,TGTGCCAGCAGTCCTGGACATGATTATAGCAATCAGCCCCAGCATTTT,TRBJ1-5,-,-,TRBV27
CARPTGGCTDTQYF,TGTGCCAGACCCACAGGGGGCTGCACAGATACGCAGTATTTT,TRBJ2-3,TRBD1,-,TRBV5-3
CASSFGGAEAFF,TGTGCCAGCAGCTTCGGGGGCGCGGAAGCTTTCTTT,TRBJ1-1,-,-,TRBV11-1
CASSDQLSGANVLTF,TGTGCCAGCAGTGACCAGCTCTCTGGGGCCAACGTCCTGACTTTC,TRBJ2-6,-,-,TRBV2
CASSQEGGPYEQYF,TGTGCCAGCAGCCAAGAAGGCGGCCCCTACGAGCAGTACTTC,TRBJ2-7,-,-,TRBV14
CATKGPNYGYTF,TGTGCCACCAAGGGGCCTAACTATGGCTACACCTTC,TRBJ1-2,-,-,TRBV27
CASSLDGVYATNEKLFF,TGTGCCAGCAGCTTAGATGGGGTATACGCAACTAATGAAAAACTGTTTTTT,TRBJ1-4,-,once,TRBV7-9
CASSVGTGPTYEQYF,TGTGCCAGTAGTGTAGGGACAGGGCCTACCTACGAGCAGTACTTC,TRBJ2-7,TRBD1,-,TRBV19
CASSLVPASEAFF,TGTGCCAGCAGCTTGGTGCCAGCCTCTGAAGCTTTCTTT,TRBJ1-1,-,-,TRBV5-5
CASSQTGIDDQPQHF,TGCGCCAGCAGCCAAACAGGGATCGACGATCAGCCCCAGCATTTT,TRBJ1-5,-,-,TRBV4-1
CASSWSSGSPRDTQYF,TGTGCCAGCAGCTGGTCTAGCGGGAGTCCCCGGGATACGCAGTATTTT,TRBJ2-3,TRBD2,-,TRBV7-6
CASSSYRDLNTEAFF,TGTGCCAGCAGCAGCTACCGGGACTTGAACACTGAAGCTTTCTTT,TRBJ1-1,-,-,TRBV7-6
CASSISGGLPYEQYF,TGTGCCAGCAGCATTTCGGGAGGGCTACCCTACGAGCAGTACTTC,TRBJ2-7,TRBD2,once,TRBV7-9